This entry lists 27 T cell receptor beta chains sequenced from one sample in a study of identical twins. TCRdb passed the 5' RACE reads through MiXCR, listing each CDR3 protein once. The table records about 290,000 distinct CDR3 sequences, over 8.5% of them present only once. These data also formed part of another study, on yellow fever vaccine responses in identical twins.

The sequencing sample was made of CD8+ T cells sorted from blood. These receptors all come from a woman under 30 in good health.

This clonotype was counted only a few times. The V and J genes are TRBV6-2 or TRBV6-3 and TRBJ2-1, with a tentative D call TRBD2 (6 bases). Per the germline V gene, CDR1 is MNHEY and CDR2 is SVGEGT. The CDR3 runs to 12 residues. Trimming took off 4 bases at V and 5 bases at J, with 6 bases between the two ends. CDR3 protein: CASSLADNEQFF. The CDR3 DNA reads as TGTGCCAGCAGTTTAGCGGACAATGAGCAGTTCTTC.

This clonotype has a count of ten or more. The gene calls are TRBV4-3 and TRBJ2-1; D is tentatively TRBD1 or TRBD2 (5 bases each). The CDR3 length is 14 residues. Deletions cut 2 bases from V and 5 bases from J, with 10 bases between. CDR1 and CDR2 from the germline V gene are LGHNA and YSLEER. The CDR3 is CASSQWGPNNEQFF. Here the CDR3 DNA reads TGCGCCAGCAGCCAATGGGGACCCAACAATGAGCAGTTCTTC.

This clonotype was detected ten times or more. The chain is built from TRBV4-1 and TRBJ2-5; D possibly matches TRBD1 or TRBD2 (5 bases each). This CDR3 is 14 amino acids long. The V gene lost 4 bases and the J gene lost 4 bases, with 13 bases spanning the gap. CDR1 is MGHRA, CDR2 YSYEKL, per germline. CDR3 sequence reads: CASSLALGGETQYF. In nucleotides, the CDR3 is TGCGCCAGCAGCCTAGCCCTTGGGGGAGAGACCCAGTACTTC.

The sample holds many counts of this clonotype. The DNA of the CDR3 is TGTGCCAGCAGCGTAGAGTCGACAGGGGTTGAGCAGTTCTTC. It specifies CASSVESTGVEQFF. The chain employs TRBV9 and TRBJ2-1, with 8 bases identical to TRBD1. From germline, CDR1 is SGDLS and CDR2 YYNGEE. V lost 0 bases, J lost 9 bases, and 5 bases stayed unmatched. This CDR3 is built from 14 residues. Variable domain in full (rest from reference TRBV9 and TRBJ2-1): DSGVTQTPKHLITATGQRVTLRCSPRSGDLSVYWYQQSLDQGLQFLIQYYNGEERAKGNILERFSAQQFPDLHSELNLSSLELGDSALYFCASSVESTGVEQFFGPGTRLTVL.

This clonotype has just a few counts. The chain employs TRBV5-6 and TRBJ2-7, with D perhaps being TRBD1 or TRBD2 (6 bases each). This CDR3 comprises 14 residues. Germline CDR1 reads SGHDT; CDR2 reads YYEEEE. Trimming left V 4 bases short and J 0 bases short, with 11 bases between. This CDR3 is CASSGGGASYEQYF. Written as DNA, the CDR3 is TGTGCCAGCAGCGGGGGCGGGGCCTCCTACGAGCAGTACTTC.

The chain is built from TRBV2 and TRBJ1-5, with a tentative D call TRBD1 (5 bases). CDR3 size: 18 residues. Germline V lookup: CDR1 SNHLY, CDR2 FYNNEI. Trimming left V 1 base short and J 1 base short, with 17 bases between. CDR3 coding DNA: TGTGCCAGCAGTGAAGTTCCGGTCCAGGGACTGAGCAATCAGCCCCAGCATTTT. Protein: CASSEVPVQGLSNQPQHF.

The chain carries TRBV6-4 and TRBJ1-2, with D possibly being TRBD1 (5 bases). CDR3 size: 15 residues. Germline values: CDR1 MRHNA, CDR2 SNTAGT. V gave up 3 bases and J gave up 2 bases, with 13 bases separating them. The CDR3 bases are TGTGCCAGCAGTGAGGGCGCCGGGGCGAACTATGGCTACACCTTC. Protein product: CASSEGAGANYGYTF.

The sample holds many counts of this clonotype. The rearrangement links TRBV30 to TRBJ2-1, with 9 bases matching TRBD2. This CDR3 is 14 amino acids long. CDR1 and CDR2 from the germline V gene are GTSNPN and SVGIG (reference sequence). With V trimmed by 1 base and J by 8 bases, 6 bases remained unmatched. CDR3 nucleotide sequence: TGTGCCTGGAGTGAGGGATCTAGCGGGGATGAGCAGTTCTTC. The encoded protein is CAWSEGSSGDEQFF.

This clonotype was observed many times. V gene TRBV6-4 combines with J gene TRBJ2-3; D unresolved. CDR3 length equals 13 residues. Trimming pared 2 bases from V and 2 bases from J, leaving 5 bases between. CDR1 is MRHNA and CDR2 is SNTAGT in the germline V gene. The CDR3 bases are TGTGCCAGCAGTGACGGGGACACAGATACGCAGTATTTT. It encodes CASSDGDTDTQYF.

This clonotype showed up just a few times. The V gene is TRBV29-1, the J gene TRBJ1-2; TRBD1 is a possible D gene (5 bases). The V gene's germline CDR1 is SQVTM and CDR2 ANQGSEA. Trimming removed 1 base from V and 4 bases from J, with 16 bases in between. CDR3 size: 15 residues. The CDR3 reads CSVEVRDGLFYGYTF. The CDR3 DNA reads TGCAGCGTTGAAGTAAGGGACGGACTATTCTATGGCTACACCTTC.

The chain has TRBV6-2 or TRBV6-3 and TRBJ2-1; D is possibly TRBD2 (5 bases). V was clipped by 0 bases and J by 10 bases, with 16 bases between them. CDR3 length: 15 amino acids. Germline values: CDR1 MNHEY, CDR2 SVGEGT. The CDR3 nucleotides are TGTGCCAGCAGTTACTCGATGTTAAGAGGGAGCGAGCAGTTCTTC. This gives the protein CASSYSMLRGSEQFF.

This clonotype was detected a few times. This rearrangement joins TRBV3-1 to TRBJ2-7; 9 bases are a match to TRBD1. The V and J ends lost 1 base and 0 bases, in that order; junction bases with no gene match: 4. Germline values: CDR1 LGHDT, CDR2 YNNKEL (reference sequence). The CDR3 has 16 amino acids. The chain's CDR3 is CASSQVEDRGSYEQYF. As DNA, the CDR3 is TGTGCCAGCAGCCAAGTCGAGGACAGGGGCTCCTACGAGCAGTACTTC.

This clonotype has at least ten counts. The chain uses TRBV4-3 and TRBJ2-3, with D perhaps assigned TRBD1 or TRBD2 (5 bases each). V lost 0 bases to trimming and J lost 3 bases, with 10 bases between them. CDR3 length: 15 residues. CDR1 is LGHNA and CDR2 is YSLEER in the germline V gene. The CDR3 sequence is CASSQDRERTDTQYF. The CDR3 DNA follows: TGCGCCAGCAGCCAAGACAGGGAGCGTACAGATACGCAGTATTTT.

The chain recombines TRBV7-9 with TRBJ1-1, with 8 nucleotides matching TRBD1. The germline V gene encodes CDR1 SEHNR and CDR2 FQNEAQ (reference sequence). This CDR3 comprises 13 residues. V lost 7 bases and J lost 1; bases outside the gene matches: 2. CDR3 in amino acids: CASTTGENTEAFF. CDR3 sequence (DNA): TGTGCCAGCACGACAGGGGAGAACACTGAAGCTTTCTTT.

This clonotype was observed a few times. The V and J genes are TRBV3-1 and TRBJ2-5, with TRBD1 as a possible D gene (5 bases). Germline-derived CDR1 and CDR2 are LGHDT and YNNKEL (reference sequence). V was clipped by 0 bases and J by 2 bases, with 7 bases between them. The CDR3 has 14 amino acids. DNA of the CDR3: TGTGCCAGCAGCCAAGATCCAGGGCAAGAGACCCAGTACTTC. Its protein product is CASSQDPGQETQYF.

The chain is built from TRBV12-5 and TRBJ2-1, with TRBD2 matching over 9 bases. The CDR3 is made up of 14 amino acids. CDR1 is LGHNT, CDR2 FRNRAP, per germline. V gave up 3 bases and J gave up 6 bases; unmatched junction bases: 3. Here the CDR3 reads CASGFGGGANEQFF. In DNA form, the CDR3 reads TGTGCTAGTGGTTTTGGCGGGGGGGCCAATGAGCAGTTCTTC.

This clonotype was observed a handful of times. The V gene is TRBV6-5, the J gene TRBJ2-1; the D is unclear. Germline assignment: CDR1 MNHEY and CDR2 SVGAGI. The CDR3 consists of 12 residues. V was pared by 5 bases and J by 10 bases, with 12 bases between. The CDR3 loop is CASSPMTREQFF. The CDR3 DNA sequence: TGTGCCAGCAGTCCCATGACACGCGAGCAGTTCTTC.

This rearrangement joins TRBV11-2 to TRBJ2-7; D perhaps matches TRBD1 (6 bases). V lost 4 bases and J 6 bases, leaving 13 bases between the germline ends. Germline V gene lookup returns CDR1 SGHAT and CDR2 FQNNGV. This CDR3 is built from 13 residues. CDR3 residues: CASSYPTGPEQYF. DNA for the CDR3: TGTGCCAGCAGCTACCCGACAGGTCCCGAGCAGTACTTC.

For this clonotype: Just one base apart from a much larger clone, this may be a read error. The V gene is TRBV20-1, the J gene TRBJ2-1, with D possibly matching TRBD2 (5 bases). CDR1 is DFQATT and CDR2 is SNEGSKA in the germline V gene (reference sequence). This CDR3 is built from 16 residues. Here the CDR3 DNA reads TGCTGTGCTAGAGACCCGGCGGAGCGGAACTACAATGAGCAGTTCTTC. It codes for CCARDPAERNYNEQFF.

At least ten counts were recorded for this clonotype. V and J are TRBV10-3 and TRBJ2-7, with D possibly being TRBD1 (5 bases). The length of the CDR3 is 12 residues. Trimming shortened V by 4 bases and J by 7 bases, and 11 bases separated the two germline ends. CDR1 and CDR2 from the germline V gene are ENHRY and SYGVKD. The CDR3 reads CAISGLQGEQYF. The DNA for the CDR3 is TGTGCCATCAGTGGCCTCCAGGGAGAGCAGTACTTC.

Ten or more counts support this clonotype. The chain is built from TRBV29-1 and TRBJ1-3, with D perhaps matching TRBD1 (5 bases). Trimming left V 7 bases short and J 0 bases short, with 19 bases between. The germline gives CDR1 SQVTM, CDR2 ANQGSEA. The CDR3 totals 16 residues. CDR3 sequence: CSAGGGVGDSGNTIYF. The DNA of the CDR3 is TGCAGCGCCGGGGGGGGTGTTGGCGACTCTGGAAACACCATATATTTT.

The chain employs TRBV4-2 and TRBJ2-7; TRBD2 matches 8 bases. CDR3 size: 15 residues. Looked up from germline, CDR1 is LGHNA and CDR2 is YNFKEQ. V lost 3 bases to trimming and J lost 6 bases; unmatched junction nucleotides: 10. The chain's CDR3 is CASSQERGLVGEQYF. Written as DNA, the CDR3 is TGTGCCAGCAGCCAGGAACGGGGACTAGTGGGCGAGCAGTACTTC.

J is TRBJ2-2 and V is TRBV13; 7 bases map to TRBD1. V dropped 5 bases and J dropped 5; count of bases not matched to a gene: 8. CDR1 and CDR2 from the germline V gene are PRHDT and FYEKMQ (reference sequence). The CDR3 is made up of 15 amino acids. The DNA for the CDR3 is TGTGCCAGCAGCCTTACAGGGGCGCGGACCGGGGAGCTGTTTTTT. Protein sequence: CASSLTGARTGELFF.

Note on this clonotype: The junction and the germline gene differ at one end; a read error may be behind it. The V call is TRBV2, the J call TRBJ2-5, with 9 bases identical to TRBD2. This CDR3 is built from 11 residues. Germline V lookup: CDR1 SNHLY, CDR2 FYNNEI. The chain's CDR3 is CASSDLAGPSF. CDR3 DNA sequence: TGTGCCAGCAGTGACCTAGCGGGGCCGTCCTTC.

This clonotype was seen a few times. The rearrangement joins TRBV12-3 or TRBV12-4 to TRBJ2-7; D gene unclear. This CDR3 is built from 13 residues. V dropped 3 bases and J dropped 1 base, with 7 bases sitting between them. In nucleotides, the CDR3 is TGTGCCAGCAGTTTTATGAATTCCTACGAGCAGTACTTC. Translating gives CASSFMNSYEQYF.

The V gene is TRBV19, the J gene TRBJ2-5; 8 nucleotides align to TRBD2. V lost 5 bases, J lost 5 bases, and 13 bases stayed unmatched. Germline V gene lookup returns CDR1 LNHDA and CDR2 SQIVND (reference sequence). CDR3 length equals 16 residues. The CDR3 DNA reads TGTGCCAGTAGTTTCGGGTTCGGTCGGGAGGGCGAGACCCAGTACTTC. Translated, it gives CASSFGFGREGETQYF.

The chain employs TRBV28 and TRBJ2-1; D perhaps matches TRBD1 (7 bases). The length of the CDR3 is 15 residues. The germline V and J ends were trimmed by 3 bases and 5 bases, with 14 bases remaining between them. CDR1 MDHEN and CDR2 SYDVKM come from the germline V gene. CDR3 DNA sequence: TGTGCCAGCAGTTTTTATCAGGGGGGAAACAATGAGCAGTTCTTC. It codes for CASSFYQGGNNEQFF.